Below, 14 T cell receptor beta chains from the same sample are listed, as sequenced in a study of shared clonotypes between healthy human individuals. Method: immunoSEQ multiplex PCR; TCRdb's copy keeps in-frame clones and lacks some. The sample lists 1,400,000 or so clones, approximately 98.5% occurring once. Sequencing was done on a sample of naive CD4+ T cells sorted from blood. Subset indicated: CD45RA+ positively selected. The receptor source for this set is a man aged 30-40 years in good health.

This chain joins TRBV18 and TRBJ1-2; a weak D match, TRBD1 (5 bases). CDR1 is KGHSH and CDR2 is LQKENI in the germline V gene. The V and J ends lost 3 bases and 3 bases respectively, with 14 bases between them. The CDR3 is 15 amino acids. The CDR3 DNA follows: TGTGCCAGCTCACCCCTCGAGGGAGGGGACTATGGCTACACCTTC. Its protein is CASSPLEGGDYGYTF. Full variable domain (remainder filled in from reference TRBV18 and TRBJ1-2): NAGVMQNPRHLVRRRGQEARLRCSPMKGHSHVYWYRQLPEEGLKFMVYLQKENIIDESGMPKERFSAEFPKEGPSILRIQQVVRGDSAAYFCASSPLEGGDYGYTFGSGTRLTVV.

The V and J genes are TRBV14 and TRBJ2-2; D gene uncertain. This CDR3 is built from 14 residues. Germline V gene data show CDR1 as SGHDN and CDR2 as FVKESK. The V end was cut by 2 bases, the J end by 1 base, with 5 bases between. CDR3 bases: TGTGCCAGCAGCCAATTGGTGAACACCGGGGAGCTGTTTTTT. It encodes CASSQLVNTGELFF.

The V gene is TRBV5-4, the J gene TRBJ1-1; 7 bases fit TRBD1. Germline assignment: CDR1 SGHNT and CDR2 YYREEE (reference sequence). This CDR3 is built from 16 residues. The trim removed 0 bases at V and 0 bases at J, leaving 5 bases unmatched. The CDR3 DNA reads TGTGCCAGCAGCTTGGGACAGGGCTCCTTGAACACTGAAGCTTTCTTT. Residues: CASSLGQGSLNTEAFF.

J is TRBJ1-2 and V is TRBV30, with D unclear. The CDR3 runs to 11 residues. CDR1 GTSNPN and CDR2 SVGIG come from the germline V gene (reference sequence). V was shortened by 0 bases and J by 4 bases, with 3 bases between the two germline ends. The CDR3 sequence is CAWSVAYGYTF. The CDR3 DNA reads TGTGCCTGGAGTGTGGCCTATGGCTACACCTTC.

This chain connects TRBV9 to TRBJ2-5, with TRBD2 identical over 7 bases. V lost 4 bases to trimming and J lost 5 bases; unmatched junction nucleotides: 14. Germline V CDR1 and CDR2: SGDLS, YYNGEE. The CDR3 is 16 residues long. CDR3 DNA sequence: TGTGCCAGCAGCCGTAGTGGTGGGAGGGTCGGGGAGACCCAGTACTTC. Its protein product is CASSRSGGRVGETQYF.

The V and J genes are TRBV2 and TRBJ1-5; D remains unclear. V lost 7 bases and J lost 6, with 13 bases in between. The CDR3 has 13 residues. CDR1 is SNHLY and CDR2 is FYNNEI in the germline V gene. CDR3 amino acids: CASTDQLSQPQHF. The CDR3 DNA reads as TGTGCCAGCACTGACCAGCTAAGTCAGCCCCAGCATTTT. Full variable domain (remainder filled in from reference TRBV2 and TRBJ1-5): EPEVTQTPSHQVTQMGQEVILRCVPISNHLYFYWYRQILGQKVEFLVSFYNNEISEKSEIFDDQFSVERPDGSNFTLKIRSTKLEDSAMYFCASTDQLSQPQHFGDGTRLSIL.

This clone showed up just once. The rearrangement joins TRBV6-5 to TRBJ1-2; 10 bases fit TRBD1. J was trimmed by 14 bases and V by 5 bases; bases with no gene match: 17. The germline CDR1 and CDR2 sequences are MNHEY and SVGAGI. The CDR3 extends over 15 amino acids. The CDR3: CASSKRTGGVRMSTF. The CDR3 DNA reads as TGTGCCAGCAGTAAAAGGACAGGGGGTGTTAGGATGTCTACCTTC.

This sequence joins TRBV6-5 and TRBJ2-1, with TRBD1 as a possible D gene (6 bases). CDR1 MNHEY and CDR2 SVGAGI come from the germline V gene. V lost 5 bases to trimming and J lost 6 bases, with 11 bases between them. This CDR3 has 13 residues. The CDR3 sequence is CASSTRTVNEQFF. For the CDR3, the DNA is TGTGCCAGCAGTACGCGGACAGTCAATGAGCAGTTCTTC.

V and J are TRBV20-1 and TRBJ1-1, with D unresolved. Trimming removed 6 bases from V and 4 bases from J, with 9 bases in between. Germline values: CDR1 DFQATT, CDR2 SNEGSKA (reference sequence). This CDR3 contains 11 residues. CDR3 protein: CSAVVVTEAFF. CDR3 nucleotides: TGCAGTGCGGTGGTGGTCACTGAAGCTTTCTTT.

The rearrangement joins TRBV6-5 to TRBJ2-1; TRBD1 aligns across 9 bases. Germline V gene lookup returns CDR1 MNHEY and CDR2 SVGAGI. V dropped 2 bases and J dropped 5; count of bases not matched to a gene: 7. The CDR3 is made up of 16 amino acids. The CDR3 here is CASSYNSGTGNNEQFF. DNA of the CDR3: TGTGCCAGCAGTTACAACTCCGGGACAGGGAACAATGAGCAGTTCTTC.

The chain recombines TRBV28 with TRBJ2-2; TRBD2 matches at 8 bases. With V trimmed by 5 bases and J by 3 bases, 2 bases remained unmatched. The CDR3 contains 14 residues. The germline V gene encodes CDR1 MDHEN and CDR2 SYDVKM. CDR3 DNA: TGTGCCAGCAGTAGCGGGGGCGACACCGGGGAGCTGTTTTTT. This encodes CASSSGGDTGELFF.

The chain recombines TRBV5-4 with TRBJ2-7; maybe TRBD2 (6 bases). V was pared by 0 bases and J by 4 bases, with 14 bases between. Germline values: CDR1 SGHNT, CDR2 YYREEE (reference sequence). The CDR3 is 15 amino acids. CDR3 amino acids: CASSLGVREPYEQYF. For the CDR3, the DNA is TGTGCCAGCAGCTTGGGTGTTCGGGAGCCATACGAGCAGTACTTC.

This clone was picked up one time. The chain couples TRBV20-1 to TRBJ2-3; D is uncertain. This CDR3 spans 11 amino acids. V lost 5 bases, J lost 11 bases, and 14 bases lay in between. Looked up from germline, CDR1 is DFQATT and CDR2 is SNEGSKA (reference sequence). CDR3 DNA sequence: TGCAGTGCTGCCCCCGTTGAAGGGCAGTATTTT. It codes for CSAAPVEGQYF.

The CDR3 DNA sequence: TGTGCCAGCAGCTTAGGTGCCCTAGCGGGAGAGGCCGATGAGCAGTTCTTC. Protein: CASSLGALAGEADEQFF. The gene calls are TRBV7-9 and TRBJ2-1, with 10 bases fitting TRBD2. The CDR3 consists of 17 residues. Germline V gives CDR1 SEHNR, CDR2 FQNEAQ (reference sequence). V was clipped by 1 base and J by 8 bases; unmatched bases: 11.